This TCR beta chain was recorded in a study of identical twins. TCRdb re-called the 5' RACE reads with MiXCR, one entry per CDR3 protein. In the table there are about 250,000 distinct CDR3 sequences, 6% to 8% of which are singletons. There are many counts of this clonotype. V was trimmed by 0 bases and J by 5 bases, leaving 13 bases between them. CDR3 length equals 15 residues. Germline lookup yields CDR1 MGHRA and CDR2 YSYEKL. These records were also assigned to another study, of yellow fever vaccine responses in identical twins.

The sample was CD8+ T cells sorted from blood. The V call is TRBV4-1, the J call TRBJ2-5; possible D gene TRBD2, 5 bases. The clonotype was recovered from a woman aged 18-29 years in good health. The CDR3 coding sequence is TGCGCCAGCAGCCAAGAGCCTACTAGTGCGGAGACCCAGTACTTC. Translating gives CASSQEPTSAETQYF.